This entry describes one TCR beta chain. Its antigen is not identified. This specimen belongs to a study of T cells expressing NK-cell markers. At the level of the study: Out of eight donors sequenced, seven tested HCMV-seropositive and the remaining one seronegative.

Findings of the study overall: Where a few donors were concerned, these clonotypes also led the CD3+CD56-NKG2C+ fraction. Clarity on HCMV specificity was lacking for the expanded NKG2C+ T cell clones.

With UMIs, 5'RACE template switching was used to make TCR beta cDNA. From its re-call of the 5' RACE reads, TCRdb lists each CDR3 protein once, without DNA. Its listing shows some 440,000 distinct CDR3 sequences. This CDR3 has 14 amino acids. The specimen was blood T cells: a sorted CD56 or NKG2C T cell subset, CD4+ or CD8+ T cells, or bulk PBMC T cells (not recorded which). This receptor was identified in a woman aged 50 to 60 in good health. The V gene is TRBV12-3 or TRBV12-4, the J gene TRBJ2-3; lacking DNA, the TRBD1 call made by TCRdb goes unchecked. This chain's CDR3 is CASGYRGSTDTQYF.